This T cell receptor (beta chain) was found in a study of blood T cell repertoires in COVID-19. Turning to the study itself: From the United States, Italy and Spain came samples of acute and convalescent COVID-19.

In the authors' methods: From reference gene primer amplification, estimates of nucleated cell counts were derived. Sequencing used immunoSEQ multiplex PCR; TCRdb keeps in-frame clones, though not all of them. The V and J calls and the clone size are those of that table, but D and trimming were determined from the DNA. This sample has some 380,000 clones; 88% occur once, and the top ten carry more than 2%. A single count supports this clone. Participant age was 18 to 89 years, and participants resided in fewer than 30 US areas. Participant-reported clinical history was the basis for cohort assignment. The sequencing sample was made of PBMCs or T cells enriched from blood (not recorded which). The TCR sequence derives from a woman in her thirties or forties with acute COVID-19.

The CDR3 loop is CASSLAPSGGVNEQFF. CDR3 in DNA: TGCGCCAGCAGCTTGGCCCCTAGCGGGGGGGTAAATGAGCAGTTCTTC. The rearrangement uses TRBV5-1 and TRBJ2-1; TRBD2 matches 12 bases. Germline values: CDR1 SGHRS, CDR2 YFSETQ. V was pared by 0 bases and J by 7 bases, with 5 bases of the junction left unmatched. The CDR3 runs 16 residues.